The 27 T cell receptor beta chains below come from one sample, sequenced in a study of control samples from healthy donors and cancer patients. Using immunoSEQ multiplex PCR, the repertoire was profiled, and TCRdb retains in-frame clones only, with some absent. The sample lists 98,000 or so clones, 82% occurring once. Sequences were obtained from blood. These TCRs come from a man between 18 and 29 years old in good health.

The V call is TRBV6-4, the J call TRBJ2-7; D gene ambiguous. Trimming left V 3 bases short and J 4 bases short, with 16 bases between. Per germline, CDR1 MRHNA and CDR2 SNTAGT. This CDR3 region has 15 residues. CDR3 in amino acids: CASSESPAPPYEQYF. CDR3 nucleotides: TGTGCCAGCAGTGAATCCCCGGCGCCTCCTTACGAGCAGTACTTC.

V usage is TRBV6-2 or TRBV6-3 and J usage is TRBJ1-2; D possibly corresponds to TRBD1 (5 bases). There are 15 residues in the CDR3. Germline-derived CDR1 and CDR2 are MNHEY and SVGEGT. The ends were cut back, 6 bases at V and 6 bases at J, with 20 bases in the middle. This CDR3 reads CASSRNRGGTDGYTF. CDR3 bases: TGTGCCAGCAGCCGAAACCGGGGGGGGACGGATGGCTACACCTTC.

The chain uses TRBV19 and TRBJ1-3; D unclear. Trimming removed 7 bases at V and 0 bases at J, with 10 bases between. The CDR3 extends over 14 amino acids. The germline V gene encodes CDR1 LNHDA and CDR2 SQIVND (reference sequence). CDR3 nucleotide sequence: TGTGCCAGTACACGCCACTTCTCTGGAAACACCATATATTTT. Protein product: CASTRHFSGNTIYF.

The chain has TRBV19 and TRBJ2-3; 9 bases map to TRBD2. V lost 3 bases and J lost 5; bases outside the gene matches: 9. The CDR3 consists of 16 residues. Germline V gene data show CDR1 as LNHDA and CDR2 as SQIVND (reference sequence). Here the CDR3 reads CASSIMRGGGQDTQYF. The CDR3 DNA reads as TGTGCCAGTAGTATCATGCGCGGGGGGGGGCAAGATACGCAGTATTTT.

This clone was observed a few times. The chain has TRBV6-5 and TRBJ1-2; maybe TRBD1 (5 bases). Trimming left V 6 bases short and J 3 bases short, with 11 bases between. This CDR3 is 13 amino acids long. Germline V CDR1 and CDR2: MNHEY, SVGAGI. CDR3: CASSQGGYYGYTF. The DNA for the CDR3 is TGTGCCAGCAGCCAGGGCGGATACTATGGCTACACCTTC.

This clone was seen just once. The V and J genes are TRBV6-2 or TRBV6-3 and TRBJ1-2; the D gene is possibly TRBD1 (5 bases). Germline CDR1 and CDR2: MNHEY and SVGEGT. This CDR3 has 13 amino acids. V lost 5 bases, J lost 4 bases, and 11 bases lay in between. CDR3 nucleotides: TGTGCCAGCAGTGCAGGGAGTGGCTATGGCTACACCTTC. Translating gives CASSAGSGYGYTF.

This clone was seen only a few times. The rearrangement links TRBV7-8 to TRBJ2-3; no clear D. This CDR3 has 15 residues. V lost 1 base to trimming and J lost 0 bases, with 8 bases between them. Germline-derived CDR1 and CDR2 are SGHVS and FQNEAQ. In nucleotides, the CDR3 is TGTGCCAGCAGCTTAGAACACCAAAGCACAGATACGCAGTATTTT. This translates into CASSLEHQSTDTQYF.

The gene calls are TRBV18 and TRBJ1-6; D gene uncertain. The CDR3 is made up of 16 amino acids. Germline CDR1 and CDR2: KGHSH and LQKENI. V was clipped by 2 bases and J by 9 bases, with 17 bases between them. CDR3 bases: TGTGCCAGCTCACCATACGTTAACACCCAAAGTTCACCCCTCCACTTT. Translating gives CASSPYVNTQSSPLHF. Drawing the rest from reference TRBV18 and TRBJ1-6, the complete variable domain is NAGVMQNPRHLVRRRGQEARLRCSPMKGHSHVYWYRQLPEEGLKFMVYLQKENIIDESGMPKERFSAEFPKEGPSILRIQQVVRGDSAAYFCASSPYVNTQSSPLHFGNGTRLTVT.

The chain combines TRBV7-2 with TRBJ1-2, with 7 bases lining up with TRBD1. The germline V gene encodes CDR1 SGHTA and CDR2 FQGNSA. This CDR3 spans 12 amino acids. The V gene end was trimmed by 6 bases and the J gene end by 8 bases; junction bases not matched to a gene: 6. The CDR3 region is CASRRDSLGYTF. The CDR3 DNA follows: TGTGCCAGCAGACGGGACAGTCTGGGCTACACCTTC.

The chain employs TRBV20-1 and TRBJ2-2, with 10 bases that match TRBD1. The CDR3 is 17 amino acids. Germline CDR1 is DFQATT and CDR2 is SNEGSKA (reference sequence). The junction had 9 bases not matched to a gene; V was cut back by 3 bases and J by 2 bases. The CDR3 DNA reads TGCAGTGCTAGTGATTCCGGGACAGGGGAAAACACCGGGGAGCTGTTTTTT. It translates to CSASDSGTGENTGELFF.

The chain couples TRBV7-8 to TRBJ2-7; D is possibly TRBD1 (6 bases). Trimming removed 1 base from V and 2 bases from J, with 12 bases in between. The CDR3 length is 15 residues. Per germline, CDR1 SGHVS and CDR2 FQNEAQ. CDR3 loop: CASSLVNGDTYEQYF. The CDR3 coding sequence is TGTGCCAGCAGCTTAGTAAACGGGGACACCTACGAGCAGTACTTC.

This chain joins TRBV2 and TRBJ2-1, with D possibly TRBD2 on 6 matching bases. The CDR3 is 17 residues long. Germline loops: CDR1 SNHLY, CDR2 FYNNEI. Deletions cut 6 bases from V and 3 bases from J, with 21 bases between. CDR3 residues: CASRLEEGRGNYNEQFF. The CDR3 DNA reads TGTGCCAGCAGACTGGAGGAGGGTAGGGGAAACTACAATGAGCAGTTCTTC.

J is TRBJ1-2 and V is TRBV5-6, with TRBD1 matching 7 bases. V was clipped by 4 bases and J by 0 bases; unmatched bases: 6. Germline loops: CDR1 SGHDT, CDR2 YYEEEE. CDR3 length: 15 amino acids. The CDR3 DNA reads as TGTGCCAGCAGCCATAGACAGGGTGCTAACTATGGCTACACCTTC. Translation: CASSHRQGANYGYTF.

The gene calls are TRBV29-1 and TRBJ1-4; 8 bases agree with TRBD1. The germline gives CDR1 SQVTM, CDR2 ANQGSEA. CDR3 length: 16 residues. The V gene end was trimmed by 4 bases and the J gene end by 8 bases; junction bases not matched to a gene: 15. The CDR3 DNA reads as TGCAGCGTTGGAAAGGACAGGGCTCAAGGAGGAGAAAAACTGTTTTTT. Translated: CSVGKDRAQGGEKLFF.

V usage is TRBV18 and J usage is TRBJ2-2; maybe TRBD2 (6 bases). Germline-derived CDR1 and CDR2 are KGHSH and LQKENI. There are 16 residues in the CDR3. Trimming shortened V by 3 bases and J by 4 bases, and 15 bases separated the two germline ends. The CDR3 DNA is TGTGCCAGCTCACCGCTGGCGGGGAGGAGCACCGGGGAGCTGTTTTTT. Its translation is CASSPLAGRSTGELFF.

The chain links TRBV7-9 to TRBJ2-7; D perhaps matches TRBD1 (6 bases). Germline V gene data show CDR1 as SEHNR and CDR2 as FQNEAQ (reference sequence). V was pared by 4 bases and J by 3 bases, with 13 bases between. There are 14 residues in the CDR3. The CDR3 sequence: CASSYRQEDYEQYF. CDR3 in DNA: TGTGCCAGCAGCTACAGACAGGAGGACTACGAGCAGTACTTC.

The V gene is TRBV6-5, the J gene TRBJ2-2, with D perhaps being TRBD1 or TRBD2 (5 bases each). The CDR3 runs 15 residues. Germline values: CDR1 MNHEY, CDR2 SVGAGI. Trimming shortened V by 5 bases and J by 7 bases, and 17 bases separated the two germline ends. The CDR3 DNA follows: TGTGCCAGCAGTACTCGCTCTGGGGGTAACGGGGAGCTGTTTTTT. Residues: CASSTRSGGNGELFF.

V gene TRBV29-1 combines with J gene TRBJ2-1; 7 nucleotides match TRBD2. This CDR3 has 16 amino acids. Germline V gene data show CDR1 as SQVTM and CDR2 as ANQGSEA. The V segment lost 4 bases and the J segment 2 bases; nucleotides outside the gene matches: 11. The chain's CDR3 is CSVVRGPGRAYNEQFF. In DNA, the CDR3 is TGCAGCGTTGTAAGGGGCCCAGGGAGGGCCTACAATGAGCAGTTCTTC.

The V gene is TRBV7-9, the J gene TRBJ2-3, with TRBD2 identical over 8 bases. This CDR3 is 15 amino acids long. V was clipped by 5 bases and J by 5 bases; unmatched bases: 9. The germline gives CDR1 SEHNR, CDR2 FQNEAQ (reference sequence). The CDR3 DNA sequence: TGTGCCAGCAGCGGAGGGGCGGGGGGTAGAGATACGCAGTATTTT. Residues: CASSGGAGGRDTQYF.

This clone was picked up a small number of times. The chain has TRBV9 and TRBJ1-2; 7 bases map to TRBD1. The CDR3 is 14 residues long. Looked up from germline, CDR1 is SGDLS and CDR2 is YYNGEE. V shed 4 bases, J shed 5 bases, and the junction held 8 bases outside the gene matches. In nucleotides, the CDR3 is TGTGCCAGCAGCTCCGGGACAGACCCTTATGGCTACACCTTC. It yields the protein CASSSGTDPYGYTF.

This chain uses TRBV19 with TRBJ2-2, with 8 positions matching TRBD2. Looked up from germline, CDR1 is LNHDA and CDR2 is SQIVND (reference sequence). With V trimmed by 9 bases and J by 1 base, 7 bases remained unmatched. This CDR3 has 15 amino acids. CDR3 DNA: TGTGCCAGCCGGGGGGGGCCATTGAACACCGGGGAGCTGTTTTTT. The encoded protein is CASRGGPLNTGELFF.

The V and J genes are TRBV18 and TRBJ2-3; D unresolved. The germline V and J ends were trimmed by 6 bases and 6 bases, with 10 bases remaining between them. The CDR3 has 12 amino acids. Germline CDR1 and CDR2: KGHSH and LQKENI. This chain's CDR3 is CASSPTGDTQYF. The DNA of the CDR3 is TGTGCCAGCTCCCCGACCGGTGATACGCAGTATTTT.

The V and J genes are TRBV13 and TRBJ2-6, with D unclear. Trimming pared 3 bases from V and 2 bases from J, leaving 5 bases between. CDR1 and CDR2 from the germline V gene are PRHDT and FYEKMQ (reference sequence). The CDR3 runs 14 residues. The CDR3 DNA reads as TGTGCCAGCAGCTTGTGGGCTGGGGCCAACGTCCTGACTTTC. Its translation is CASSLWAGANVLTF.

This clone is termed medium-sized. This rearrangement joins TRBV7-7 to TRBJ1-3; D remains unclear. CDR1 and CDR2 (germline): SSHAT, FNYEAQ (reference sequence). V was clipped by 5 bases and J by 3 bases, with 20 bases between them. This CDR3 comprises 17 residues. The CDR3, as DNA: TGTGCCAGCAGCCCCCCCCGGATGGGCAGAGATGGAAACACCATATATTTT. Amino acid sequence: CASSPPRMGRDGNTIYF.

The chain joins TRBV4-1 to TRBJ2-3; 11 bases match TRBD2. CDR3 size: 15 residues. Germline V CDR1 and CDR2: MGHRA, YSYEKL. After removal of 4 bases from V and 4 bases from J, the junction contained 4 bases not matched to a gene. The CDR3 nucleotides are TGCGCCAGCAGCCGGGTAGCGGGGGGGCCAGATACGCAGTATTTT. Translated, it gives CASSRVAGGPDTQYF.

The table lists this clone with a few counts. The rearrangement links TRBV7-9 to TRBJ1-4; the match to TRBD1 covers 12 bases. The CDR3 extends over 14 amino acids. The junction had 4 bases not matched to a gene; V was cut back by 7 bases and J by 7 bases. The germline CDR1 and CDR2 sequences are SEHNR and FQNEAQ (reference sequence). CDR3 sequence: CASMGTGGSEKLFF. As DNA, the CDR3 is TGTGCCAGCATGGGGACAGGGGGCAGTGAAAAACTGTTTTTT.

V gene TRBV21-1 combines with J gene TRBJ2-1; the table's D call, TRBD1, was not checked against the DNA. TRBV21-1 is tagged as a pseudogene. The length of the CDR3 is 17 residues. CDR3 sequence (DNA): TGTGCCAGCAGCAAAGGGTCAGGGGAGAGGGCATACAATGAGCAGTTCTTC. This sequence encodes CASSKGSGERAYNEQFF.